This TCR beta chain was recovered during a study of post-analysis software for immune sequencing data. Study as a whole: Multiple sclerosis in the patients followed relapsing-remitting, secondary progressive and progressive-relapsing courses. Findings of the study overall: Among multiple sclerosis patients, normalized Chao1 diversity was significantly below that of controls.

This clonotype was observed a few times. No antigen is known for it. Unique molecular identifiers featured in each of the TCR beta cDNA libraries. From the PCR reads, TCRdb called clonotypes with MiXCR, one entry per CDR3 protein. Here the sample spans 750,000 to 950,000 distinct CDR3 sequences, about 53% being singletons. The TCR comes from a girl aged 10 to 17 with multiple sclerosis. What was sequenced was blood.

The CDR3 DNA follows: TGTGCCAGCAGCTTGTACAGCGCCTACGAGCAGTACTTC. Translation gives CASSLYSAYEQYF. The chain uses TRBV5-5 and TRBJ2-4; D uncertain. The end of the DNA aligns better with TRBJ2-7, so the J call may be wrong. Germline CDR1 reads SGHKS; CDR2 reads YYEKEE (reference sequence). The CDR3 totals 13 residues.